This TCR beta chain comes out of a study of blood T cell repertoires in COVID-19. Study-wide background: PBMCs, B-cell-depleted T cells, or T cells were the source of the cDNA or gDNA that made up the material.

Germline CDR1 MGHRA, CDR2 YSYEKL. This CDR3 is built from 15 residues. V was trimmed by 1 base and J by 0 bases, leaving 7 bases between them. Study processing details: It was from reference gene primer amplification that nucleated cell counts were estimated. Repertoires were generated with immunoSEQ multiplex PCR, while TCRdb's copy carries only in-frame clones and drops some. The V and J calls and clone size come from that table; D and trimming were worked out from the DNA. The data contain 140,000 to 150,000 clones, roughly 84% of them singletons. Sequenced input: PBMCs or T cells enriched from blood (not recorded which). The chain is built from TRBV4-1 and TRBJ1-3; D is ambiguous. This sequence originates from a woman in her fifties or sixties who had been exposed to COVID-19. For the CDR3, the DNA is TGCGCCAGCAGCCAAGTACAGAGCTCTGGAAACACCATATATTTT. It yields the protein CASSQVQSSGNTIYF.